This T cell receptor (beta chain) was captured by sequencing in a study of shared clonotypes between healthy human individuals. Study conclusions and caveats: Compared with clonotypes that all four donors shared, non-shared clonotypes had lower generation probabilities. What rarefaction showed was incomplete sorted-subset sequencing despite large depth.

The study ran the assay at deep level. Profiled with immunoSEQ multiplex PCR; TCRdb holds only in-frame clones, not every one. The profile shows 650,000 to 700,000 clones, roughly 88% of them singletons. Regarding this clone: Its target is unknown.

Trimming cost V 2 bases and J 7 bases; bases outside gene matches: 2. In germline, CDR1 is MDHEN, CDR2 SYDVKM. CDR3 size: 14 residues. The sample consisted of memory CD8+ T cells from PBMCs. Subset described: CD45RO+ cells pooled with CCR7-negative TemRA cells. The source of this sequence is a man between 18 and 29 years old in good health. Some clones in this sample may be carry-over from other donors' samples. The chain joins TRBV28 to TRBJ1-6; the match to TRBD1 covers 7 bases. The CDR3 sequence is CASSLGTENSPLHF. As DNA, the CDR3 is TGTGCCAGCAGTTTAGGGACAGAGAATTCACCCCTCCACTTT.